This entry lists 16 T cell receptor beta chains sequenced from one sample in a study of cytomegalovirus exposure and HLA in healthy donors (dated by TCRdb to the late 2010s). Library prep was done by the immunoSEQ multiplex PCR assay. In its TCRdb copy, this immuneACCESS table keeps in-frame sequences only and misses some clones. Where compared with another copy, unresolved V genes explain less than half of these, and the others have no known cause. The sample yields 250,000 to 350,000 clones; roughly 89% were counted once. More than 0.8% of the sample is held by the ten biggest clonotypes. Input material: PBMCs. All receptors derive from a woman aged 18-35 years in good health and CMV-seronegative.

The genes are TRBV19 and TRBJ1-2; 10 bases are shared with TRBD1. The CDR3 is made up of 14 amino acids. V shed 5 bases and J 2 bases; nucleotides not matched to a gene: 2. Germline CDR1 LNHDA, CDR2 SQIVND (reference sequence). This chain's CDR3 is CASSPDRGNYGYTF. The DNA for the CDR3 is TGTGCCAGTAGTCCGGACAGGGGGAACTATGGCTACACCTTC.

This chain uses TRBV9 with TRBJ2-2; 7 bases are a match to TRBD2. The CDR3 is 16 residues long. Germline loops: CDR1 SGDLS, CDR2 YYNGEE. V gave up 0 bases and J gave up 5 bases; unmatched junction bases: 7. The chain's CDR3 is CASSVVGGRGTGELFF. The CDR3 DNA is TGTGCCAGCAGCGTAGTCGGCGGGAGAGGTACCGGGGAGCTGTTTTTT.

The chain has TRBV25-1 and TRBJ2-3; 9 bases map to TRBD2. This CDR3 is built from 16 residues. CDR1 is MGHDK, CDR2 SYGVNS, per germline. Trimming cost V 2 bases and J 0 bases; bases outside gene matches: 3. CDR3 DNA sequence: TGTGCCAGCAGTGAAACTAGCGGGCTTAGCACAGATACGCAGTATTTT. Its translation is CASSETSGLSTDTQYF.

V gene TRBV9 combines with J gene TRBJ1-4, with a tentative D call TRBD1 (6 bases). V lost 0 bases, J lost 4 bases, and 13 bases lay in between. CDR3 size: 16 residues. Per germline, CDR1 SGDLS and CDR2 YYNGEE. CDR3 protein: CASSVALGGFNEKLFF. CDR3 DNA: TGTGCCAGCAGCGTAGCCCTAGGGGGTTTTAATGAAAAACTGTTTTTT.

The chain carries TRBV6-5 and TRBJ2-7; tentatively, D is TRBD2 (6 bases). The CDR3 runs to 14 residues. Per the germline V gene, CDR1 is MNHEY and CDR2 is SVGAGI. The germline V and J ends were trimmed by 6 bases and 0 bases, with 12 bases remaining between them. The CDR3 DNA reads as TGTGCCAGCAGCCGCGGGGTCACCTCCTACGAGCAGTACTTC. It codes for CASSRGVTSYEQYF.

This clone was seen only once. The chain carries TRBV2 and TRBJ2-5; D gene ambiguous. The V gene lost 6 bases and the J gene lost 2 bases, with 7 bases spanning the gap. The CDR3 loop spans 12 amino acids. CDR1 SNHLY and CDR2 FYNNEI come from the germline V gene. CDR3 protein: CASRVLQETQYF. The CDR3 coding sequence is TGTGCCAGCAGGGTACTACAAGAGACCCAGTACTTC.

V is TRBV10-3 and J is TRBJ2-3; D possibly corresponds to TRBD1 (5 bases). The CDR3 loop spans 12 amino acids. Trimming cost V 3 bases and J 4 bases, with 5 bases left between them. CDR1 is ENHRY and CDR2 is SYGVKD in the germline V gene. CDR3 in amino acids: CAISDRADTQYF. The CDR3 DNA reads TGTGCCATCAGTGACAGGGCAGATACGCAGTATTTT.

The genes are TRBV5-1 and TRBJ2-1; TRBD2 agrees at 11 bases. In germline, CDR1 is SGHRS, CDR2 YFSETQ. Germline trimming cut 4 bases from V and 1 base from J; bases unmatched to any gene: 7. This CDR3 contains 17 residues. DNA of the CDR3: TGCGCCAGCAGCCTGACGACTAGCGGGGATTCCTACAATGAGCAGTTCTTC. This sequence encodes CASSLTTSGDSYNEQFF. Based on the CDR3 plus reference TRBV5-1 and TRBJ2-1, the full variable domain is KAGVTQTPRYLIKTRGQQVTLSCSPISGHRSVSWYQQTPGQGLQFLFEYFSETQRNKGNFPGRFSGRQFSNSRSEMNVSTLELGDSALYLCASSLTTSGDSYNEQFFGPGTRLTVL.

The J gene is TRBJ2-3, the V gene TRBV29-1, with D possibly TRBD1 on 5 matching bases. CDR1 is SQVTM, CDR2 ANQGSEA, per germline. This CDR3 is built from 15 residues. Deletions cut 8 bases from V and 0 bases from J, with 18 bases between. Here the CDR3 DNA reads TGCAGCCTCGGTTTGCTGGACACTAGCACAGATACGCAGTATTTT. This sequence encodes CSLGLLDTSTDTQYF.

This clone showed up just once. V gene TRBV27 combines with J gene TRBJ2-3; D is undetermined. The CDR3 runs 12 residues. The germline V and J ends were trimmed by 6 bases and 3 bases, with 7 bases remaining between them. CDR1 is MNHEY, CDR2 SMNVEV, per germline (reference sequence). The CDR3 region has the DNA TGTGCCAGCAGGGAGTCGACAGATACGCAGTATTTT. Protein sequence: CASRESTDTQYF.

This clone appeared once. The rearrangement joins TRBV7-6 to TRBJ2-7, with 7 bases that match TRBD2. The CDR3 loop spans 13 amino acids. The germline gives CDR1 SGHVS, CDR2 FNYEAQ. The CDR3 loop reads CAQRGSVNYEQYF. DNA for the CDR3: TGTGCTCAGCGGGGCAGCGTGAACTACGAGCAGTACTTC.

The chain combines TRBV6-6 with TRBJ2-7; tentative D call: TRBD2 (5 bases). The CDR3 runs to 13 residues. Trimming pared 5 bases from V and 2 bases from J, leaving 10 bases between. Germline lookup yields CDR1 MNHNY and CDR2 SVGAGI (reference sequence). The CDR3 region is CASSNPGTYEQYF. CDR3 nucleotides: TGTGCCAGCAGTAACCCGGGAACCTACGAGCAGTACTTC.

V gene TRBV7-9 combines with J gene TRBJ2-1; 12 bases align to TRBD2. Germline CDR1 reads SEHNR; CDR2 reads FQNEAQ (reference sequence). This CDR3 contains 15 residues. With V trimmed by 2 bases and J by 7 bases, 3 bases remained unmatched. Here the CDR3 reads CASSLQLAGGNEQFF. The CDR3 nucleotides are TGTGCCAGCAGCTTACAACTAGCGGGAGGAAATGAGCAGTTCTTC.

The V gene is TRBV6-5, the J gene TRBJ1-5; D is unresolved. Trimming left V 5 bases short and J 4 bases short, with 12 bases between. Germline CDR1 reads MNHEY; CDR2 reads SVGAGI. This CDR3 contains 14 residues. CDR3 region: CASSQIGENQPQHF. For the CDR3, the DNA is TGTGCCAGCAGTCAGATCGGAGAAAATCAGCCCCAGCATTTT.

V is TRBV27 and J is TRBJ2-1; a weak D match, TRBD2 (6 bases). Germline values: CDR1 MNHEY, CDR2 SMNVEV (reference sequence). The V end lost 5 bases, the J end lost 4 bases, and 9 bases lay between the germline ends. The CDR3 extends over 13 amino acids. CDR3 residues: CASSALAYNEQFF. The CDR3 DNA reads TGTGCCAGCAGTGCCCTAGCGTACAATGAGCAGTTCTTC.

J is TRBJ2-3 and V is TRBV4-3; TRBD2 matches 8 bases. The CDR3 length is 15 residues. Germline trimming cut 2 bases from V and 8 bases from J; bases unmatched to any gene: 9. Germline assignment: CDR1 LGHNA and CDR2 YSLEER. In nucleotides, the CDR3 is TGCGCCAGCAGCCAAACCGGGACTAGTGGCGGTACGCAGTATTTT. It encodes CASSQTGTSGGTQYF.